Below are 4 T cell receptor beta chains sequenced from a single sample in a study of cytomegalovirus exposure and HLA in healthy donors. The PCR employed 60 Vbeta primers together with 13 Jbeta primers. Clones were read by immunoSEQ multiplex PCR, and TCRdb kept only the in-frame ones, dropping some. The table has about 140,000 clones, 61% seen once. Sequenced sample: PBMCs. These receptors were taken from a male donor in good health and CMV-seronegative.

CDR3 in amino acids: CASSTGLHYEQYF. CDR3 nucleotide sequence: TGTGCCAGCAGTACTGGTCTCCACTACGAGCAGTACTTC. This chain uses TRBV28 with TRBJ2-7, with no clear D. Trimming removed 5 bases at V and 3 bases at J, with 11 bases between. CDR1 is MDHEN, CDR2 SYDVKM, per germline. CDR3 size: 13 residues.

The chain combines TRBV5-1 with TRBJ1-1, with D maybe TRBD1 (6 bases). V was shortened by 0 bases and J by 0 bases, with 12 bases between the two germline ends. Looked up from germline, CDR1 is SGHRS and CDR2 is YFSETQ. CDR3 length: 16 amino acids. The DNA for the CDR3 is TGCGCCAGCAGCTTGGACCCAGGGGCCATGAACACTGAAGCTTTCTTT. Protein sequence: CASSLDPGAMNTEAFF.

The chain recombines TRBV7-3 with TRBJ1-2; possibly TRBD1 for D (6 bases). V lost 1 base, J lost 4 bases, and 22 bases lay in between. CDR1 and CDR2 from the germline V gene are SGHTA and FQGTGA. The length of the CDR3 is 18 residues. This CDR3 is CASSLIPTGGPLGYGYTF. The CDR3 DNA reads TGTGCCAGCAGCTTAATTCCTACGGGGGGGCCTTTGGGCTATGGCTACACCTTC.

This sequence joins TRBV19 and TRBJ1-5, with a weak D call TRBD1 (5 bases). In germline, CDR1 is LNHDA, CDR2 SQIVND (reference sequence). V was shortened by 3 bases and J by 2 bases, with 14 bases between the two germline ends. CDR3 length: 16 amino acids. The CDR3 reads CASSMGGKVRNQPQHF. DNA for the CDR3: TGTGCCAGTAGTATGGGGGGGAAGGTTCGCAATCAGCCCCAGCATTTT.